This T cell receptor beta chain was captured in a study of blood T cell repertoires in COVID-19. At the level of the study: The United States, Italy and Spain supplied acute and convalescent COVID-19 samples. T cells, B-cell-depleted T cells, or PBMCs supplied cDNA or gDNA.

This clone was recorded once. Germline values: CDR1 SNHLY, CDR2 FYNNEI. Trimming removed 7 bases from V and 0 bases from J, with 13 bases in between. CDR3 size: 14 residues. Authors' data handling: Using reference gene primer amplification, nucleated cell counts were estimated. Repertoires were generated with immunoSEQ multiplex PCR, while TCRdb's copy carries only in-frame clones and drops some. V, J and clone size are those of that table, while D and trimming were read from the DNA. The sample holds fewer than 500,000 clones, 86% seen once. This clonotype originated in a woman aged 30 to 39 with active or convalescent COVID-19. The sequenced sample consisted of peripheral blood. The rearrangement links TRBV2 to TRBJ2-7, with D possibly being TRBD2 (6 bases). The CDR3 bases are TGTGCCAGCACCGGGGGTGCATCCTCCTACGAGCAGTACTTC. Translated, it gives CASTGGASSYEQYF.